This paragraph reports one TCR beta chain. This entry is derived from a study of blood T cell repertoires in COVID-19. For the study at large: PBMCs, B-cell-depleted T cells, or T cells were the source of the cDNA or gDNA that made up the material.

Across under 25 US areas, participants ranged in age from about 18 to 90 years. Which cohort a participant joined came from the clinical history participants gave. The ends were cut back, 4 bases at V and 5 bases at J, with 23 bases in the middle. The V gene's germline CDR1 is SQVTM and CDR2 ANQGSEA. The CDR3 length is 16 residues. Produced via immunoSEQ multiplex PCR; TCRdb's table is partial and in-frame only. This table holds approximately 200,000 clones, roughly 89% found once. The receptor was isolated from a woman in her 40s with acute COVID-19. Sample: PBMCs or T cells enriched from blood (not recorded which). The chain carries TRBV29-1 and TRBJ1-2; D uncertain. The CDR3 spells CSVGPAWVETRYGYTF. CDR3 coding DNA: TGCAGCGTTGGTCCAGCGTGGGTCGAGACGAGGTATGGCTACACCTTC. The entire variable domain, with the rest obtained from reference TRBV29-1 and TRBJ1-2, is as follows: SAVISQKPSRDICQRGTSLTIQCQVDSQVTMMFWYRQQPGQSLTLIATANQGSEATYESGFVIDKFPISRPNLTFSTLTVSNMSPEDSSIYLCSVGPAWVETRYGYTFGSGTRLTVV.